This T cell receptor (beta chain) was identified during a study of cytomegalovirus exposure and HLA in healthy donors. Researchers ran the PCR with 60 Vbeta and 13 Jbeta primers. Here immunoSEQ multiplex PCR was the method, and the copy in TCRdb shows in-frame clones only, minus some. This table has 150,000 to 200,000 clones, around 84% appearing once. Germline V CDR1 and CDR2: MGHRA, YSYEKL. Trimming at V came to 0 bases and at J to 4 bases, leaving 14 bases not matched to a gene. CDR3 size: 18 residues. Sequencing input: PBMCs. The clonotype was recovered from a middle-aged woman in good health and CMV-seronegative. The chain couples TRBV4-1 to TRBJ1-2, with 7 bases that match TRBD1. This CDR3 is CASSQDPNRGPRSYGYTF. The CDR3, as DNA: TGCGCCAGCAGCCAAGACCCCAACAGGGGCCCGCGTAGCTATGGCTACACCTTC.